Following are 26 T cell receptor beta chains from one sample sequenced in a study of blood T cell repertoires in COVID-19. The assay was immunoSEQ multiplex PCR, and TCRdb's table has in-frame clones only and misses some. This sample has some 400,000 clones, with approximately 90% found just once. Specimen: PBMCs or T cells enriched from blood (not recorded which). The receptors were sampled from a woman aged 40 to 50 who had been exposed to COVID-19.

This clone was seen a handful of times. This chain connects TRBV6-5 to TRBJ2-7; 7 bases align to TRBD2. After removal of 6 bases from V and 0 bases from J, the junction contained 2 bases not matched to a gene. The CDR3 consists of 13 residues. Germline V CDR1 and CDR2: MNHEY, SVGAGI. The CDR3 DNA is TGTGCCAGCAGGCGGGACTACTCCTACGAGCAGTACTTC. Its protein product is CASRRDYSYEQYF.

This clone was counted only a few times. This rearrangement joins TRBV2 to TRBJ1-4; D is unresolved. From germline, CDR1 is SNHLY and CDR2 FYNNEI. The CDR3 sequence is 13 residues long. V was trimmed by 8 bases and J by 5 bases, leaving 12 bases between them. CDR3 in DNA: TGTGCCAGCTGCCGCCCGGAGAATGAAAAACTGTTTTTT. Residues: CASCRPENEKLFF.

The genes are TRBV30 and TRBJ2-5; 8 nucleotides agree with TRBD2. The germline gives CDR1 GTSNPN, CDR2 SVGIG (reference sequence). The CDR3 length is 13 residues. The junction had 8 bases not matched to a gene; V was cut back by 5 bases and J by 6 bases. DNA for the CDR3: TGTGCCTGGGAGCGGGGGCAGGGGAAGACCCAGTACTTC. Translating gives CAWERGQGKTQYF.

The chain recombines TRBV29-1 with TRBJ2-1, with D tentatively TRBD2 (7 bases). CDR3 length: 15 residues. The germline V gene encodes CDR1 SQVTM and CDR2 ANQGSEA. Trimming pared 2 bases from V and 4 bases from J, leaving 15 bases between. DNA for the CDR3: TGCAGCGTTGAACGGACTAGAGGGGGGTACAATGAGCAGTTCTTC. Translation: CSVERTRGGYNEQFF.

The chain employs TRBV6-5 and TRBJ1-3; no firm D call. V was cut by 9 bases and J by 0 bases, with 9 bases left in between. The CDR3 consists of 13 residues. Germline assignment: CDR1 MNHEY and CDR2 SVGAGI. The CDR3 sequence is CASGEGSGNTIYF. The DNA for the CDR3 is TGTGCCAGTGGGGAGGGCTCTGGAAACACCATATATTTT.

The chain employs TRBV6-2 or TRBV6-3 and TRBJ2-1; possibly TRBD1 for D (5 bases). Per germline, CDR1 MNHEY and CDR2 SVGEGT. The CDR3 is 16 amino acids. Between the trimmed V and J ends, which lost 4 bases and 3 bases, there was a span of 16 bases. The CDR3 here is CASSSSVGVVYNEQFF. As DNA, the CDR3 is TGTGCCAGCAGTTCCTCAGTAGGGGTTGTCTACAATGAGCAGTTCTTC.

The gene calls are TRBV5-6 and TRBJ2-7; 10 nucleotides match TRBD2. CDR1 SGHDT and CDR2 YYEEEE come from the germline V gene. The CDR3 extends over 15 amino acids. V was pared by 4 bases and J by 6 bases, with 10 bases of the junction left unmatched. DNA for the CDR3: TGTGCCAGCAGCCCGCCGGGACTAGCGCGATTCGAGCAGTACTTC. Translating gives CASSPPGLARFEQYF.

The chain couples TRBV7-9 to TRBJ1-2; D is undetermined. This CDR3 is built from 12 residues. The V end was cut by 5 bases, the J end by 4 bases, with 8 bases between. Germline CDR1 is SEHNR and CDR2 is FQNEAQ (reference sequence). The CDR3 DNA sequence: TGTGCCAGCAGCACTCTCTTCTATGGCTACACCTTC. Translating it yields CASSTLFYGYTF. Together with reference TRBV7-9 and TRBJ1-2, the CDR3 gives the full variable domain: DTGVSQNPRHKITKRGQNVTFRCDPISEHNRLYWYRQTLGQGPEFLTYFQNEAQLEKSRLLSDRFSAERPKGSFSTLEIQRTEQGDSAMYLCASSTLFYGYTFGSGTRLTVV.

This chain joins TRBV11-3 and TRBJ2-5; TRBD2 is a possible D gene (6 bases). The CDR3 sequence is 16 residues long. Germline V gives CDR1 SGHNT, CDR2 YENEEA. Deletions cut 1 base from V and 0 bases from J, with 12 bases between. The CDR3 DNA reads TGTGCCAGCAGCTTAGGGCCTAGCGTGAACCAAGAGACCCAGTACTTC. Translation gives CASSLGPSVNQETQYF. Full variable domain (outside the CDR3, taken from reference TRBV11-3 and TRBJ2-5): EAGVVQSPRYKIIEKKQPVAFWCNPISGHNTLYWYLQNLGQGPELLIRYENEEAVDDSQLPKDRFSAERLKGVDSTLKIQPAELGDSAVYLCASSLGPSVNQETQYFGPGTRLLVL.

The V call is TRBV13, the J call TRBJ1-1, with D maybe TRBD1 (6 bases). The CDR3 totals 15 residues. Trimming stripped 1 base from V and 4 bases from J, with 13 bases between. Germline loops: CDR1 PRHDT, CDR2 FYEKMQ (reference sequence). The CDR3 sequence is CASSLVGRGATEAFF. The CDR3 DNA reads as TGTGCCAGCAGCTTAGTGGGGAGGGGGGCCACTGAAGCTTTCTTT.

J is TRBJ1-5 and V is TRBV5-1; weak D call: TRBD1 (5 bases). Germline values: CDR1 SGHRS, CDR2 YFSETQ. Trimming cost V 4 bases and J 6 bases, with 17 bases left between them. This CDR3 is built from 15 residues. CDR3 in amino acids: CASSATTGFGQPQHF. The CDR3 DNA is TGCGCCAGCAGCGCGACCACAGGCTTTGGTCAGCCCCAGCATTTT. Based on the CDR3 plus reference TRBV5-1 and TRBJ1-5, the full variable domain is KAGVTQTPRYLIKTRGQQVTLSCSPISGHRSVSWYQQTPGQGLQFLFEYFSETQRNKGNFPGRFSGRQFSNSRSEMNVSTLELGDSALYLCASSATTGFGQPQHFGDGTRLSIL.

The chain employs TRBV27 and TRBJ2-1; possibly TRBD2 for D (6 bases). Between the trimmed V and J ends, which lost 3 bases and 1 base, there was a span of 13 bases. Germline CDR1 and CDR2: MNHEY and SMNVEV (reference sequence). This CDR3 spans 16 amino acids. The CDR3 sequence: CASSLVGGTSYNEQFF. CDR3 coding DNA: TGTGCCAGCAGTTTGGTGGGAGGTACATCCTACAATGAGCAGTTCTTC.

V and J are TRBV2 and TRBJ2-1; 11 bases fit TRBD2. CDR1 and CDR2 (germline): SNHLY, FYNNEI. The V and J ends lost 5 bases and 7 bases, in that order; junction bases with no gene match: 4. The CDR3 covers 14 residues. The CDR3 nucleotides read TGTGCCAGCAGTTATCTAGCGGGAGGTAATGAGCAGTTCTTC. Its translation is CASSYLAGGNEQFF.

This rearrangement joins TRBV2 to TRBJ2-4; 10 bases match TRBD2. Germline lookup yields CDR1 SNHLY and CDR2 FYNNEI. Trimming took 6 bases from V and 7 from J; bases not matched to a gene: 9. The CDR3 extends over 15 amino acids. The CDR3, as DNA: TGTGCCAGCAGCAAAAGCGGGAGGGCCGTCAACATTCAGTACTTC. This sequence encodes CASSKSGRAVNIQYF. Based on the CDR3 plus reference TRBV2 and TRBJ2-4, the full variable domain is EPEVTQTPSHQVTQMGQEVILRCVPISNHLYFYWYRQILGQKVEFLVSFYNNEISEKSEIFDDQFSVERPDGSNFTLKIRSTKLEDSAMYFCASSKSGRAVNIQYFGAGTRLSVL.

V gene TRBV24-1 combines with J gene TRBJ1-5, with D uncertain. V shed 5 bases and J shed 3 bases, with 10 bases lying between them. This CDR3 is built from 14 residues. Germline CDR1 is KGHDR and CDR2 is SFDVKD. CDR3 loop: CATSGPRHNQPQHF. CDR3 in DNA: TGTGCCACCAGTGGTCCACGACACAATCAGCCCCAGCATTTT.

The V call is TRBV5-1, the J call TRBJ1-4; 9 bases are shared with TRBD1. Germline lookup yields CDR1 SGHRS and CDR2 YFSETQ. The J segment lost 6 bases and the V segment lost 2 bases, leaving 5 bases of the junction unmatched. CDR3 length: 15 amino acids. The CDR3 bases are TGCGCCAGCAGCTTACAGGGGGCTCCGGATGAAAAACTGTTTTTT. Amino acids: CASSLQGAPDEKLFF.

The chain links TRBV19 to TRBJ1-5; no definite D call. Germline V gene data show CDR1 as LNHDA and CDR2 as SQIVND (reference sequence). This CDR3 region has 15 residues. V gave up 3 bases and J gave up 6 bases, with 15 bases separating them. CDR3 sequence: CASSIPWAERQPQHF. As DNA, the CDR3 is TGTGCCAGTAGTATCCCCTGGGCAGAACGTCAGCCCCAGCATTTT.

This chain links TRBV10-1 with TRBJ2-2; TRBD1 matches at 11 bases. V was pared by 6 bases and J by 6 bases, with 6 bases of the junction left unmatched. CDR3 length: 15 residues. Germline-derived CDR1 and CDR2 are WNHNN and SYGVQD (reference sequence). The CDR3 sequence: CASSAPGQGAGELFF. For the CDR3, the DNA is TGCGCCAGCAGCGCCCCGGGACAGGGGGCCGGGGAGCTGTTTTTT.

The chain carries TRBV11-1 and TRBJ1-1; no firm D call. Trimming left V 3 bases short and J 7 bases short, with 15 bases between. The CDR3 spans 14 residues. Per the germline V gene, CDR1 is SGHAT and CDR2 is FQDESV (reference sequence). CDR3 sequence (DNA): TGTGCCAGCAGCTTTGGTCGGAGGGTAGGTGAAGCTTTCTTT. As protein: CASSFGRRVGEAFF.

The V call is TRBV10-3, the J call TRBJ2-7, with TRBD2 matching over 8 bases. Germline loops: CDR1 ENHRY, CDR2 SYGVKD. With 2 bases clipped from V and 5 bases from J, the junction kept 2 bases outside the gene matches. The CDR3 covers 13 residues. CDR3 DNA sequence: TGTGCCATCAGTGAGATAGCGGGAAACGAGCAGTACTTC. Translating it yields CAISEIAGNEQYF.

The V gene is TRBV5-1, the J gene TRBJ2-3; perhaps TRBD2 as D (5 bases). Trimming cost V 0 bases and J 0 bases, with 8 bases left between them. Germline lookup yields CDR1 SGHRS and CDR2 YFSETQ. The CDR3 is 15 residues long. In DNA form, the CDR3 reads TGCGCCAGCAGCTTGGTAGCTAGCAGCACAGATACGCAGTATTTT. This sequence encodes CASSLVASSTDTQYF.

The gene calls are TRBV27 and TRBJ2-2; D gene unclear. Trimming took 4 bases from V and 5 from J, leaving 14 bases between them. The CDR3 runs 15 residues. Germline V gene data show CDR1 as MNHEY and CDR2 as SMNVEV (reference sequence). The CDR3 DNA reads TGTGCCAGCAGTTCTGGGCCATATGTGACCGGGGAGCTGTTTTTT. It encodes CASSSGPYVTGELFF.

The rearrangement uses TRBV12-3 or TRBV12-4 and TRBJ2-2; D gene ambiguous. This CDR3 contains 11 residues. V lost 3 bases, J lost 8 bases, and 4 bases lay in between. The CDR3 sequence: CASSLRGELFF. CDR3 sequence (DNA): TGTGCCAGCAGTTTGAGGGGGGAGCTGTTTTTT.

J is TRBJ1-3 and V is TRBV18; 7 bases are a match to TRBD1. The CDR3 has 15 amino acids. Germline V CDR1 and CDR2: KGHSH, LQKENI. With V trimmed by 8 bases and J by 0 bases, 7 bases remained unmatched. Written as DNA, the CDR3 is TGTGCCAGCATTCGACAGGGCTTCTCTGGAAACACCATATATTTT. Translation: CASIRQGFSGNTIYF.

The count of this clone is one. This chain joins TRBV2 and TRBJ2-1; the match to TRBD2 covers 10 bases. The CDR3 totals 14 residues. Germline-derived CDR1 and CDR2 are SNHLY and FYNNEI. V trimming: 7 bases; J trimming: 7 bases; junction bases outside the gene matches: 7. In DNA form, the CDR3 reads TGTGCCAGCATCAAGCGGGAGGGTCATAATGAGCAGTTCTTC. Its translation is CASIKREGHNEQFF.

The chain combines TRBV12-3 or TRBV12-4 with TRBJ2-3; perhaps TRBD1 as D (5 bases). Trimming shortened V by 2 bases and J by 11 bases, and 11 bases separated the two germline ends. The CDR3 is made up of 12 amino acids. The CDR3 nucleotides are TGTGCCAGCAGTTTATGGGATCAGGGGCAGTATTTT. This encodes CASSLWDQGQYF.